These 23 T cell receptor beta chains were sequenced from one sample in a study of blood T cell dynamics during melanoma immunotherapy. Using immunoSEQ multiplex PCR, the repertoire was profiled, and TCRdb retains in-frame clones only, with some absent. The profile shows over 10,000 clones, roughly nine tenths of them singletons. As to time point: pre-treatment baseline. The specimen was effector memory CD8+ T cells from blood, collected from a patient treated with checkpoint blockade. These receptors all stem from a human donor with melanoma.

This chain connects TRBV7-8 to TRBJ2-2; 10 positions agree with TRBD1. Trimming removed 2 bases from V and 0 bases from J; junction bases left unmatched: 6. The CDR3 loop spans 18 amino acids. Looked up from germline, CDR1 is SGHVS and CDR2 is FQNEAQ. The CDR3 bases are TGTGCCAGCAGCTTACTCCCGGGACAGGGGACGAACACCGGGGAGCTGTTTTTT. Translating it yields CASSLLPGQGTNTGELFF.

The chain couples TRBV14 to TRBJ2-1; a weak D match, TRBD2 (6 bases). V was shortened by 0 bases and J by 9 bases, with 12 bases between the two germline ends. This CDR3 has 14 residues. Germline V gene lookup returns CDR1 SGHDN and CDR2 FVKESK. In DNA form, the CDR3 reads TGTGCCAGCAGCCAAGATTCGTCGGGACTTGAGCAGTTCTTC. Its translation: CASSQDSSGLEQFF.

The chain carries TRBV7-6 and TRBJ2-2; maybe TRBD2 (5 bases). The CDR3 loop spans 15 amino acids. Germline V CDR1 and CDR2: SGHVS, FNYEAQ. Trimming left V 1 base short and J 1 base short, with 7 bases between. The CDR3 sequence is CASSLGAGNTGELFF. As DNA, the CDR3 is TGTGCCAGCAGCTTAGGGGCGGGGAACACCGGGGAGCTGTTTTTT.

The chain uses TRBV14 and TRBJ1-3; TRBD1 might be the D (5 bases). This CDR3 region has 17 residues. The V end lost 1 base, the J end lost 2 bases, and 15 bases lay between the germline ends. Per germline, CDR1 SGHDN and CDR2 FVKESK. CDR3 in DNA: TGTGCCAGCAGCCAAGGACAGCCCGTATTCCCTGGAAACACCATATATTTT. Translating gives CASSQGQPVFPGNTIYF.

This sequence joins TRBV2 and TRBJ2-7, with 7 bases identical to TRBD2. The CDR3 sequence is 14 residues long. With 5 bases clipped from V and 5 bases from J, the junction kept 9 bases outside the gene matches. Germline-derived CDR1 and CDR2 are SNHLY and FYNNEI. For the CDR3, the DNA is TGTGCCAGCAGTATGGGACTATACGGCGACGAGCAGTACTTC. This gives the protein CASSMGLYGDEQYF.

This clone was seen just once. The rearrangement links TRBV6-1 to TRBJ1-5, with 8 nucleotides matching TRBD1. Germline V gene data show CDR1 as MNHNS and CDR2 as SASEGT. J lost 0 bases, V lost 3 bases, and 7 bases had no gene match. The CDR3 is 17 residues long. CDR3 protein: CASSEDRAIYSNQPQHF. DNA for the CDR3: TGTGCCAGCAGTGAGGACAGGGCCATCTATAGCAATCAGCCCCAGCATTTT.

The CDR3 DNA is TGTGCCAGCAGCCCTGGGGGGAGGGAGCAGTTCTTC. This gives the protein CASSPGGREQFF. V gene TRBV28 combines with J gene TRBJ2-1; perhaps TRBD2 as D (6 bases). Germline V gene sequence: CDR1 MDHEN, CDR2 SYDVKM. Trimming removed 6 bases at V and 10 bases at J, with 13 bases between. CDR3 length: 12 residues.

The DNA for the CDR3 is TGTGCCAGCAGCTTAGTAGCGGGAGGCAACTACAATGAGCAGTTCTTC. It translates to CASSLVAGGNYNEQFF. The V gene is TRBV7-6, the J gene TRBJ2-1, with 10 nucleotides matching TRBD2. The CDR3 loop spans 16 amino acids. Trimming removed 1 base from V and 3 bases from J; junction bases left unmatched: 3. Germline values: CDR1 SGHVS, CDR2 FNYEAQ.

V usage is TRBV2 and J usage is TRBJ2-7; TRBD1 is a possible D gene (5 bases). The CDR3 covers 14 residues. Trimming pared 1 base from V and 1 base from J, leaving 8 bases between. Germline V gene sequence: CDR1 SNHLY, CDR2 FYNNEI. The CDR3 sequence is CASSEGQISYEQYF. CDR3 coding DNA: TGTGCCAGCAGTGAAGGACAGATTTCCTACGAGCAGTACTTC.

The chain uses TRBV5-1 and TRBJ2-1, with TRBD2 matching 11 bases. CDR1 is SGHRS, CDR2 YFSETQ, per germline. This CDR3 has 16 residues. Trimming cost V 3 bases and J 7 bases; bases outside gene matches: 9. Written as DNA, the CDR3 is TGCGCCAGCAGCTCGGGACTAGCGGAGCCAGGAAATGAGCAGTTCTTC. Amino acid sequence: CASSSGLAEPGNEQFF.

The chain uses TRBV2 and TRBJ2-3, with D unclear. Germline CDR1 and CDR2: SNHLY and FYNNEI. The V end lost 6 bases, the J end lost 0 bases, and 4 bases lay between the germline ends. The CDR3 is 12 residues long. CDR3 coding DNA: TGTGCCAGCAGCACTAGCACAGATACGCAGTATTTT. Encoded protein: CASSTSTDTQYF.

The table lists this clone with a count of one. The gene calls are TRBV28 and TRBJ2-7; the D is unclear. Germline V CDR1 and CDR2: MDHEN, SYDVKM. V lost 5 bases, J lost 3 bases, and 5 bases lay in between. The CDR3 has 11 amino acids. The chain's CDR3 is CASSADYEQYF. The DNA of the CDR3 is TGTGCCAGCAGTGCCGACTACGAGCAGTACTTC.

V is TRBV27 and J is TRBJ2-7; D possibly matches TRBD1 or TRBD2 (5 bases each). The CDR3 has 13 amino acids. V was cut by 5 bases and J by 4 bases, with 12 bases left in between. CDR1 is MNHEY, CDR2 SMNVEV, per germline (reference sequence). The CDR3 region has the DNA TGTGCCAGCAGTCTAGGGACCTTGTACGAGCAGTACTTC. Amino acids: CASSLGTLYEQYF.

The CDR3 spells CASSPDEGTGHSFGYGYTF. CDR3 sequence (DNA): TGTGCCAGTAGTCCCGATGAAGGGACAGGGCATTCGTTTGGCTATGGCTACACCTTC. V is TRBV19 and J is TRBJ1-2, with 9 bases that match TRBD1. CDR1 is LNHDA, CDR2 SQIVND, per germline (reference sequence). The CDR3 is 19 residues long. The J segment lost 4 bases and the V segment lost 5 bases, leaving 20 bases of the junction unmatched.

The rearrangement links TRBV27 to TRBJ2-1; tentative D call: TRBD1 (6 bases). V dropped 5 bases and J dropped 0 bases, with 11 bases sitting between them. The V gene's germline CDR1 is MNHEY and CDR2 SMNVEV (reference sequence). CDR3 size: 15 residues. CDR3 in amino acids: CASSPTGSSYNEQFF. The DNA for the CDR3 is TGTGCCAGCAGTCCCACAGGGAGCTCCTACAATGAGCAGTTCTTC.

This chain joins TRBV29-1 and TRBJ2-7; 11 nucleotides agree with TRBD2. Germline CDR1 SQVTM, CDR2 ANQGSEA. V lost 5 bases to trimming and J lost 4 bases; unmatched junction nucleotides: 4. The CDR3 consists of 13 residues. The CDR3 sequence: CSVIAGGGYEQYF. The DNA of the CDR3 is TGCAGCGTTATAGCGGGAGGGGGGTACGAGCAGTACTTC.

The chain uses TRBV11-2 and TRBJ2-3; 9 bases are a match to TRBD1. The CDR3 runs 15 residues. V shed 5 bases, J shed 2 bases, and the junction held 5 bases outside the gene matches. Germline V CDR1 and CDR2: SGHAT, FQNNGV. The CDR3 DNA reads TGTGCCAGCAGCCTCCGGGACAGGGTCACAGATACGCAGTATTTT. Its protein is CASSLRDRVTDTQYF.

The CDR3 DNA sequence: TGCAGCGTTGTTTGGGCTAGCGGGGTGGGTGACGAGCAGTACTTC. Amino acid sequence: CSVVWASGVGDEQYF. V gene TRBV29-1 combines with J gene TRBJ2-5; 9 positions agree with TRBD2. The DNA end favors TRBJ2-7, so the J call may be wrong. Germline assignment: CDR1 SQVTM and CDR2 ANQGSEA. This CDR3 spans 15 amino acids.

J is TRBJ2-5 and V is TRBV4-1, with 8 bases fitting TRBD1. The CDR3 extends over 15 amino acids. Germline CDR1 and CDR2: MGHRA and YSYEKL. The trim removed 1 base at V and 4 bases at J, leaving 5 bases unmatched. The CDR3: CASSQVDRGSETQYF. The CDR3 DNA follows: TGCGCCAGCAGCCAAGTAGACAGGGGTTCAGAGACCCAGTACTTC.

The chain joins TRBV4-3 to TRBJ2-7, with TRBD2 identical over 12 bases. Germline V CDR1 and CDR2: LGHNA, YSLEER. V lost 0 bases to trimming and J lost 4 bases; unmatched junction nucleotides: 13. The CDR3 totals 19 residues. DNA of the CDR3: TGCGCCAGCAGCCAAGATGTAGTCAGGCTAGCGGGAGGGGAGTACGAGCAGTACTTC. Encoded protein: CASSQDVVRLAGGEYEQYF.

The chain has TRBV7-9 and TRBJ2-7; TRBD1 agrees at 8 bases. The CDR3 is 14 amino acids. J lost 3 bases, V lost 3 bases, and 4 bases had no gene match. The germline gives CDR1 SEHNR, CDR2 FQNEAQ (reference sequence). The CDR3 DNA reads as TGTGCCAGCAGCTTGAGGGGACAGGACTACGAGCAGTACTTC. Translation gives CASSLRGQDYEQYF. Drawing the rest from reference TRBV7-9 and TRBJ2-7, the complete variable domain is DTGVSQNPRHKITKRGQNVTFRCDPISEHNRLYWYRQTLGQGPEFLTYFQNEAQLEKSRLLSDRFSAERPKGSFSTLEIQRTEQGDSAMYLCASSLRGQDYEQYFGPGTRLTVT.

This chain uses TRBV19 with TRBJ2-3, with D perhaps assigned TRBD1 or TRBD2 (5 bases each). With 5 bases removed from V and 4 bases from J, the gap between germline ends came to 7 bases. CDR3 length: 12 residues. Germline lookup yields CDR1 LNHDA and CDR2 SQIVND (reference sequence). CDR3: CASSLGADTQYF. CDR3 coding DNA: TGTGCCAGTAGTCTGGGGGCAGATACGCAGTATTTT.

This chain joins TRBV7-9 and TRBJ1-1, with D unclear. The V gene lost 0 bases and the J gene lost 3 bases, with 8 bases spanning the gap. Germline V gives CDR1 SEHNR, CDR2 FQNEAQ (reference sequence). This CDR3 spans 14 amino acids. The CDR3 DNA sequence: TGTGCCAGCAGCTTAGCAGGCGCAGACACTGAAGCTTTCTTT. Its protein product is CASSLAGADTEAFF.